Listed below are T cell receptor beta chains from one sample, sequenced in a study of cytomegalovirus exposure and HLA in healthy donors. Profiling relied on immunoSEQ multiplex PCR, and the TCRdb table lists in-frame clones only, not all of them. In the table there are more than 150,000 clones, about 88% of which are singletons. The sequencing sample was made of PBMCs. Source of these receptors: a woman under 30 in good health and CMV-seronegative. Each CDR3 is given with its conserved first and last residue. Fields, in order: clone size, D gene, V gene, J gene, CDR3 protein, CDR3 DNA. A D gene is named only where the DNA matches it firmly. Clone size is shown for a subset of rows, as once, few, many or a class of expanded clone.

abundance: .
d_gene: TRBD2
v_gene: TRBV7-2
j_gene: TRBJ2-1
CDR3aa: CASSLTSGRNEQFF
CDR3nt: TGTGCCAGCAGCTTAACTAGCGGGAGAAATGAGCAGTTCTTC

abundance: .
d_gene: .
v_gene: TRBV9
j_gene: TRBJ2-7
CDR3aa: CASSVEWESSYEQYF
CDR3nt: TGTGCCAGCAGCGTGGAGTGGGAGTCCTCCTACGAGCAGTACTTC

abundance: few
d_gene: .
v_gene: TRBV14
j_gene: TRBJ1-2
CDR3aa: CASSSITGYGYTF
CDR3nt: TGTGCCAGCAGCTCGATTACGGGCTATGGCTACACCTTC

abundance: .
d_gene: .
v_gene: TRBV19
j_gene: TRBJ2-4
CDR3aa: CASSLLARDIQYF
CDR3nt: TGTGCCAGTAGTCTATTGGCTAGAGACATTCAGTACTTC

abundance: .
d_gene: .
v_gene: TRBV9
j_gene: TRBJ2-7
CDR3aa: CASSVGREIYEQYF
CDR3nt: TGTGCCAGCAGCGTAGGAAGGGAGATCTACGAGCAGTACTTC

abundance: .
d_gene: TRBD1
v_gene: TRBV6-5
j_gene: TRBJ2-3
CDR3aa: CASSYGQGGTDTQYF
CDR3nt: TGTGCCAGCAGTTACGGACAGGGGGGCACAGATACGCAGTATTTT

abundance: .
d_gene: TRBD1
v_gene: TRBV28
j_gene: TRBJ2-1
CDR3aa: CASSFPGTGNNEQFF
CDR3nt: TGTGCCAGCAGTTTCCCCGGGACAGGGAACAATGAGCAGTTCTTC

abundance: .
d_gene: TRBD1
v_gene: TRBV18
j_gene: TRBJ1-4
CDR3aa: CASSPATGSLNEKLFF
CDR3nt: TGTGCCAGCTCACCCGCGACAGGGTCGTTAAATGAAAAACTGTTTTTT

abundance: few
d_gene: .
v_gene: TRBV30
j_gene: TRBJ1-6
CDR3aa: CAWSADTYAPLHF
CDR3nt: TGTGCCTGGAGTGCGGACACTTATGCACCCCTCCACTTT

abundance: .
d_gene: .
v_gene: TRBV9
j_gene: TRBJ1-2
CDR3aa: CASSVDRRGGYTF
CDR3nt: TGTGCCAGCAGCGTAGACAGGCGAGGAGGCTACACCTTC

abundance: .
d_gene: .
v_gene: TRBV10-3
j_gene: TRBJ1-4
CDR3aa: CAISELGRLNEKLFF
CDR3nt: TGTGCCATCAGTGAGCTGGGGCGGTTGAATGAAAAACTGTTTTTT

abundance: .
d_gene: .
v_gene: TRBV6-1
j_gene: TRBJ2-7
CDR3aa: CASIKTGSYEQYF
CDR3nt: TGTGCCAGCATCAAGACTGGGAGCTACGAGCAGTACTTC

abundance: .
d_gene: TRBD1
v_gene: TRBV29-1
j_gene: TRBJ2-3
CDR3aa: CSVTGQATDTQYF
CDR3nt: TGCAGCGTGACAGGGCAGGCCACAGATACGCAGTATTTT

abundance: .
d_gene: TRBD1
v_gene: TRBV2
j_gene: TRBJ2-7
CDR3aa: CASSEETGGVLAYEQYF
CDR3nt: TGTGCCAGCAGTGAGGAGACAGGGGGCGTTCTCGCCTACGAGCAGTACTTC

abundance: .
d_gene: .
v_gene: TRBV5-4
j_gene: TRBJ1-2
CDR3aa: CASSLTSNYGYTF
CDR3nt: TGTGCCAGCAGCTTGACATCGAACTATGGCTACACCTTC

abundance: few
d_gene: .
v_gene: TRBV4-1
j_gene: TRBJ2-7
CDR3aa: CASSQPGRDATYEQYF
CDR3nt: TGCGCCAGCAGCCAGCCAGGTCGGGATGCGACCTACGAGCAGTACTTC

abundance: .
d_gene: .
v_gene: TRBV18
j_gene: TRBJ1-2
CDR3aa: CASSPSQGSNYGYTF
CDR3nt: TGTGCCAGCTCCCCTTCACAGGGTTCTAACTATGGCTACACCTTC

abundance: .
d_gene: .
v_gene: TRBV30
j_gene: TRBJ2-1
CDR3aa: CAWSYWGTYNEQFF
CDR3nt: TGTGCCTGGAGTTATTGGGGCACCTACAATGAGCAGTTCTTC

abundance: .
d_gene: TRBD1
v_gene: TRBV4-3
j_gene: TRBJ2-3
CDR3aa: CASSQDPGGTDTQYF
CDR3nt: TGCGCCAGCAGCCAAGATCCAGGGGGAACAGATACGCAGTATTTT

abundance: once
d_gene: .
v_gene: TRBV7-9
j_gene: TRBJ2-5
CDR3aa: CASSLGTAQETQYF
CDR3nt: TGTGCCAGCAGCTTAGGGACAGCACAAGAGACCCAGTACTTC

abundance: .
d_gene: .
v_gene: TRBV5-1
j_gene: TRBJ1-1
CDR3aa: CASSLGRGPFVPSRRNTEAFF
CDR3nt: TGCGCCAGCAGCTTGGGGAGGGGACCGTTTGTTCCATCAAGAAGAAACACTGAAGCTTTCTTT

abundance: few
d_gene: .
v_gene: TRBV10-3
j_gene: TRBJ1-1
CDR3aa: CAISVEGPLTEAFF
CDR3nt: TGTGCCATCAGTGTGGAGGGCCCTTTGACTGAAGCTTTCTTT

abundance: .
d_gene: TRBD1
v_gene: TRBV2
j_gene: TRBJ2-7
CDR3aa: CASGQGGYEQYF
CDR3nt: TGTGCCAGCGGACAGGGAGGTTACGAGCAGTACTTC

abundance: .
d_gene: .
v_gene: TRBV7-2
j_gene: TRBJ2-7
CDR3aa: CASSASVGRGSYEQYF
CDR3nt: TGTGCCAGCAGTGCTAGTGTAGGACGGGGCTCCTACGAGCAGTACTTC